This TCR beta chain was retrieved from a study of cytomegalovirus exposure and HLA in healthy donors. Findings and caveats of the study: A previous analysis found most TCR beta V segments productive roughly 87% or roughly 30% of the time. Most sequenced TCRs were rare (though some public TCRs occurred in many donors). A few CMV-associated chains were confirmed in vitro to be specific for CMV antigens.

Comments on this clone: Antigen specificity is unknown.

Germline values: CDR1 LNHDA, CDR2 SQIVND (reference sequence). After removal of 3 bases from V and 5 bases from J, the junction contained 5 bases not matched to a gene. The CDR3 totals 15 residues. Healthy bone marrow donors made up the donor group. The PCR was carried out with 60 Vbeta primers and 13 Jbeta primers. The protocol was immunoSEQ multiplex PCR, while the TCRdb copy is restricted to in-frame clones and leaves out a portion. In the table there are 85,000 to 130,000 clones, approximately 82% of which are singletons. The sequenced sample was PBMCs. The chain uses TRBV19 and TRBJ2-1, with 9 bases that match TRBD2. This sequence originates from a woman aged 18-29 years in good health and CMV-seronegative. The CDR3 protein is CASSIGLAGNNEQFF. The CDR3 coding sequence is TGTGCCAGTAGTATTGGGCTAGCGGGAAACAATGAGCAGTTCTTC.